The 17 T cell receptor beta chains below all came from one sample that was sequenced in a study of cytomegalovirus exposure and HLA in healthy donors. The PCR contained 60 Vbeta and 13 Jbeta primers. The method was immunoSEQ multiplex PCR; TCRdb's version includes in-frame clones alone and lacks a portion of them. Of 170,000 or so clones in the sample, over 70% were seen once. Sequenced input: PBMCs. These TCRs come from a young woman in good health and CMV-seronegative.

V and J are TRBV6-1 and TRBJ1-5; 10 nucleotides agree with TRBD1. Trimming cost V 6 bases and J 9 bases; bases outside gene matches: 11. Germline assignment: CDR1 MNHNS and CDR2 SASEGT. The CDR3 is 15 amino acids. CDR3 nucleotides: TGTGCCAGCAGAATGGGACAGGGGACCCCAGGGCCCCAGCATTTT. Translating gives CASRMGQGTPGPQHF.

Worth noting for this clone: Mismatch with germline at one junction end may stem from a read error. This rearrangement joins TRBV5-1 to TRBJ2-4; 8 nucleotides match TRBD1. Germline CDR1 SGHRS, CDR2 YFSETQ. The CDR3 spans 17 residues. The CDR3 DNA reads as TGCGCCAGCAGCTTGGGACAGGGGTTGAGGGCCAAAAACAGTCAGTACTTC. It codes for CASSLGQGLRAKNSQYF.

The rearrangement links TRBV30 to TRBJ1-6, with D perhaps TRBD1 (6 bases). Germline assignment: CDR1 GTSNPN and CDR2 SVGIG (reference sequence). The length of the CDR3 is 14 residues. V lost 5 bases and J 8 bases, leaving 16 bases between the germline ends. CDR3 sequence: CAWGRDTFYSPLHF. In nucleotides, the CDR3 is TGTGCCTGGGGCAGGGACACTTTTTATTCACCCCTCCACTTT. Based on the CDR3 plus reference TRBV30 and TRBJ1-6, the full variable domain is SQTIHQWPATLVQPVGSPLSLECTVEGTSNPNLYWYRQAAGRGLQLLFYSVGIGQISSEVPQNLSASRPQDRQFILSSKKLLLSDSGFYLCAWGRDTFYSPLHFGNGTRLTVT.

This clone was counted a few times. The chain couples TRBV5-1 to TRBJ2-7, with D maybe TRBD2 (6 bases). CDR3 length: 13 residues. CDR1 and CDR2 (germline): SGHRS, YFSETQ. CDR3 protein: CATRGLTLGEQYF. As DNA, the CDR3 is TGCGCGACAAGGGGACTTACCCTTGGGGAGCAGTACTTC.

This clone has only one observation. V gene TRBV4-1 combines with J gene TRBJ2-5; the match to TRBD2 covers 8 bases. The junction had 17 bases not matched to a gene; V was cut back by 4 bases and J by 4 bases. The CDR3 length is 18 residues. Germline V CDR1 and CDR2: MGHRA, YSYEKL. CDR3 in amino acids: CASSPGGQAAAGAETQYF. CDR3 bases: TGCGCCAGCAGCCCGGGGGGGCAGGCCGCGGCCGGAGCAGAGACCCAGTACTTC.

The V gene is TRBV28, the J gene TRBJ2-1; 10 bases fit TRBD1. Germline lookup yields CDR1 MDHEN and CDR2 SYDVKM. The J segment lost 8 bases and the V segment lost 8 bases, leaving 6 bases of the junction unmatched. This CDR3 region has 13 residues. CDR3 sequence: CASAGTGDHEQFF. The CDR3 DNA reads as TGTGCCAGCGCCGGGACAGGGGACCATGAGCAGTTCTTC.

This clone was seen ten or more times. This chain links TRBV5-6 with TRBJ1-2; 8 bases line up with TRBD1. Germline CDR1 is SGHDT and CDR2 is YYEEEE. This CDR3 has 13 residues. The junction had 5 bases not matched to a gene; V was cut back by 5 bases and J by 5 bases. CDR3 residues: CASSRDRRYGYTF. The CDR3 coding sequence is TGTGCCAGCAGTCGGGACAGGCGTTATGGCTACACCTTC. Together with reference TRBV5-6 and TRBJ1-2, the CDR3 gives the full variable domain: DAGVTQSPTHLIKTRGQQVTLRCSPKSGHDTVSWYQQALGQGPQFIFQYYEEEERQRGNFPDRFSGHQFPNYSSELNVNALLLGDSALYLCASSRDRRYGYTFGSGTRLTVV.

This clone was found once. The rearrangement uses TRBV2 and TRBJ2-2, with D unresolved. Germline CDR1 is SNHLY and CDR2 is FYNNEI. The CDR3 has 18 residues. V was trimmed by 6 bases and J by 2 bases, leaving 22 bases between them. The CDR3, as DNA: TGTGCCAGCAGCCCCAAAGCAGGCAGACCCCTCAACACCGGGGAGCTGTTTTTT. This gives the protein CASSPKAGRPLNTGELFF.

The V gene is TRBV5-1, the J gene TRBJ2-7; no clear D. Trimming removed 0 bases from V and 0 bases from J, with 10 bases in between. Looked up from germline, CDR1 is SGHRS and CDR2 is YFSETQ. The CDR3 contains 15 residues. CDR3 sequence: CASSLGHQNSYEQYF. The CDR3 coding sequence is TGCGCCAGCAGCTTGGGACACCAAAACTCCTACGAGCAGTACTTC. Using reference TRBV5-1 and TRBJ2-7 for the parts outside the CDR3, the full variable domain is KAGVTQTPRYLIKTRGQQVTLSCSPISGHRSVSWYQQTPGQGLQFLFEYFSETQRNKGNFPGRFSGRQFSNSRSEMNVSTLELGDSALYLCASSLGHQNSYEQYFGPGTRLTVT.

The chain carries TRBV7-8 and TRBJ2-7, with TRBD2 matching 9 bases. Losses at the gene ends were 1 base for V and 2 bases for J; bases not matched to a gene: 6. The CDR3 is 16 residues long. Germline CDR1 and CDR2: SGHVS and FQNEAQ. CDR3 sequence: CASSLVRAGGAYEQYF. CDR3 nucleotides: TGTGCCAGCAGCTTAGTCCGCGCGGGGGGGGCCTACGAGCAGTACTTC.

The chain employs TRBV2 and TRBJ1-2, with TRBD1 identical over 7 bases. In germline, CDR1 is SNHLY, CDR2 FYNNEI. The length of the CDR3 is 15 residues. V lost 0 bases, J lost 1 base, and 2 bases stayed unmatched. The DNA for the CDR3 is TGTGCCAGCAGTGAAGCAACAGGGGTTAACTATGGCTACACCTTC. This translates into CASSEATGVNYGYTF.

The genes are TRBV2 and TRBJ2-7; D is ambiguous. CDR3 length: 13 residues. Trimming removed 7 bases from V and 2 bases from J, with 12 bases in between. The germline CDR1 and CDR2 sequences are SNHLY and FYNNEI. The CDR3 sequence is CASKTQYAYEQYF. The CDR3 DNA reads as TGTGCCAGCAAGACACAGTACGCCTACGAGCAGTACTTC.

This clone has only a few counts. V is TRBV2 and J is TRBJ2-1, with TRBD2 as a possible D gene (6 bases). Trimming took 5 bases from V and 7 from J, leaving 15 bases between them. The CDR3 is 14 amino acids. Looked up from germline, CDR1 is SNHLY and CDR2 is FYNNEI. The CDR3: CASSKELGGNEQFF. CDR3 DNA: TGTGCCAGCAGTAAAGAGCTAGGAGGGAATGAGCAGTTCTTC.

The J gene is TRBJ1-6, the V gene TRBV19; weak D call: TRBD1 (6 bases). CDR3 length: 16 residues. V lost 1 base and J 7 bases, leaving 14 bases between the germline ends. Germline lookup yields CDR1 LNHDA and CDR2 SQIVND (reference sequence). CDR3 protein: CASSIGSGQGNSPLHF. CDR3 coding DNA: TGTGCCAGTAGTATAGGATCTGGGCAGGGGAATTCACCCCTCCACTTT.

The rearrangement joins TRBV23-1 to TRBJ2-1; the match to TRBD2 covers 7 bases. TRBV23-1 counts as an open reading frame of uncertain function. The ends lost 7 bases at V and 8 bases at J; junction bases unmatched: 14. This CDR3 region has 15 residues. The CDR3 sequence is CASIQTSPPGDEQFF. The CDR3 nucleotides are TGCGCCAGCATCCAGACTAGCCCCCCGGGGGATGAGCAGTTCTTC.

As regards this clone: Other DNA sequences in this sample translate to the same CDR3. The chain couples TRBV7-6 to TRBJ1-1; a weak D match, TRBD1 (5 bases). With 0 bases removed from V and 5 bases from J, the gap between germline ends came to 10 bases. Germline lookup yields CDR1 SGHVS and CDR2 FNYEAQ. The CDR3 consists of 14 residues. CDR3 protein: CASSLAGGGTEAFF. The DNA for the CDR3 is TGTGCCAGCAGCTTAGCGGGGGGTGGGACTGAAGCTTTCTTT. Looking up the rest from reference TRBV7-6 and TRBJ1-1 gives the full variable domain: GAGVSQSPRYKVTKRGQDVALRCDPISGHVSLYWYRQALGQGPEFLTYFNYEAQQDKSGLPNDRFSAERPEGSISTLTIQRTEQRDSAMYRCASSLAGGGTEAFFGQGTRLTVV.

The chain couples TRBV6-5 to TRBJ2-1, with D maybe TRBD2 (6 bases). The V end was cut by 6 bases, the J end by 8 bases, with 14 bases between. Per germline, CDR1 MNHEY and CDR2 SVGAGI. This CDR3 has 13 residues. DNA for the CDR3: TGTGCCAGCAGCCACGGGGGTATGGATGAGCAGTTCTTC. Its protein product is CASSHGGMDEQFF.